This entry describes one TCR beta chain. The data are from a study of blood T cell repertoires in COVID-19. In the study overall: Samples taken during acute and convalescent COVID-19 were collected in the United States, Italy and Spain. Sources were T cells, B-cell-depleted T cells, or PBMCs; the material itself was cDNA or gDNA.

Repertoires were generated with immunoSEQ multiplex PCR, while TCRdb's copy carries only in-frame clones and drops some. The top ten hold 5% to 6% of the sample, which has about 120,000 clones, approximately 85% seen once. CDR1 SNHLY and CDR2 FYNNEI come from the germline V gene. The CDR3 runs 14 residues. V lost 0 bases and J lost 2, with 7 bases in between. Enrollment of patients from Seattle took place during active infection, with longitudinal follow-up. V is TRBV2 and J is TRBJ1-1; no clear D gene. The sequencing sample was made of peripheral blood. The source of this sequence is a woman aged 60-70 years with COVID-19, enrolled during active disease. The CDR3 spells CASSEAGPNTEAFF. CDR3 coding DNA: TGTGCCAGCAGTGAAGCGGGCCCAAACACTGAAGCTTTCTTT.